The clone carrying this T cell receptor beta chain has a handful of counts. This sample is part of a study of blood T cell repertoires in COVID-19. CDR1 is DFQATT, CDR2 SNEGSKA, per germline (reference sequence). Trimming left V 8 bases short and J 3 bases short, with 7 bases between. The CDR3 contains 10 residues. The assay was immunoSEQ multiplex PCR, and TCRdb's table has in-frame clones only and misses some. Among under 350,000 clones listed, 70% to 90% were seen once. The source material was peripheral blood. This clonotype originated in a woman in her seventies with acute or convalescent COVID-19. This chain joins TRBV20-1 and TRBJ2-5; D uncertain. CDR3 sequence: CSPNEETQYF. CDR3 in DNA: TGCAGTCCCAATGAAGAGACCCAGTACTTC.